This T cell receptor beta chain was sequenced during a study of blood T cell repertoires in COVID-19. Across the whole study: Material from acute and convalescent COVID-19 was sourced from the United States, Italy and Spain. T cells, B-cell-depleted T cells, or PBMCs supplied cDNA or gDNA.

Sequencing used immunoSEQ multiplex PCR; TCRdb keeps in-frame clones, though not all of them. Of approximately 180,000 clones listed, over 80% are singletons. This clone was counted a single time. This receptor was taken from a woman aged 70-85 years with acute or convalescent COVID-19. The sequenced sample consisted of peripheral blood.

In nucleotides, the CDR3 is TGTGCCAGCAGCTGGGGGACAGGGTACGGGGAGACCCAGTACTTC. Residues: CASSWGTGYGETQYF. The J gene is TRBJ2-5, the V gene TRBV5-6; TRBD1 aligns across 9 bases. Germline V gene data show CDR1 as SGHDT and CDR2 as YYEEEE. The J segment lost 5 bases and the V segment lost 3 bases, leaving 8 bases of the junction unmatched. This CDR3 has 15 residues.